The rows below give T cell receptor beta chains drawn from one sample of a study of control samples from healthy donors and cancer patients. TCRdb's table, derived via immunoSEQ multiplex PCR, lists solely in-frame clones and lacks some. The table has 150,000 or so clones, 94% seen once; the top ten hold 10% to 15%. Sequencing input: blood. The receptors come from a man aged 40-55 years in good health. Both conserved end residues are part of each CDR3. The order of the fields is clone size, J gene, V gene, D gene, CDR3 DNA, CDR3 protein. A D gene is named only where the DNA matches it firmly. Expanded clones get a size class; other rows say once, few or many, or leave the size out.

size: NA
J: TRBJ2-1
V: TRBV10-3
D: NA
DNA: TGTGCCATCAGTGAACAGTCTCGGTACAATGAGCAGTTCTTC
CDR3: CAISEQSRYNEQFF

size: NA
J: TRBJ2-7
V: TRBV9
D: NA
DNA: TGTGCCAGCAGCAGCGGGGCGGGTAGGGGGGCCTACGAGCAGTACTTC
CDR3: CASSSGAGRGAYEQYF

size: NA
J: TRBJ1-1
V: TRBV10-2
D: NA
DNA: TGCGCCAGCAGTGAGTCTACAGGGTACACTGAAGCTTTCTTT
CDR3: CASSESTGYTEAFF

size: once
J: TRBJ1-1
V: TRBV7-6
D: TRBD1
DNA: TGTGCCAGCAGCCCGCGGGTGACAGGGGCCCTGCCAATGAACACTGAAGCTTTCTTT
CDR3: CASSPRVTGALPMNTEAFF

size: NA
J: TRBJ1-5
V: TRBV5-1
D: NA
DNA: TGCGCCAGCAGCCCGACTATGAACGAGCCCCAGCATTTT
CDR3: CASSPTMNEPQHF

size: NA
J: TRBJ1-6
V: TRBV2
D: NA
DNA: TGTGCCAGCAGTGAAGTAGGACAGACACCCCTCCACTTT
CDR3: CASSEVGQTPLHF

size: NA
J: TRBJ2-1
V: TRBV3-1/TRBV3-2
D: TRBD2
DNA: TGTGCCAGCAGCCAAGTAGCGGGAGGTGGGGGTAAGTTCTTC
CDR3: CASSQVAGGGGKFF

size: NA
J: TRBJ2-7
V: TRBV4-2
D: NA
DNA: TGTGCCAGCAGCCAAGGGGGGAGTTTCTACGAGCAGTACTTC
CDR3: CASSQGGSFYEQYF

size: NA
J: TRBJ1-5
V: TRBV19
D: NA
DNA: TGTGCCAGTAGCAGTGGGGGACGGTGGGTCAATCAGCCCCAGCATTTT
CDR3: CASSSGGRWVNQPQHF

size: NA
J: TRBJ1-1
V: TRBV16
D: NA
DNA: TGTGCCAGCAGCCAATCGAAAGGGATCGATGCTTTCTTT
CDR3: CASSQSKGIDAFF

size: once
J: TRBJ2-7
V: TRBV28
D: NA
DNA: TGTGCCAGCAGTTTGGGCAGTCCGGAGCAGTACTTC
CDR3: CASSLGSPEQYF

size: NA
J: TRBJ2-7
V: TRBV28
D: NA
DNA: TGTGCCAGCAACTTAGGGTATGAGCAGTACTTC
CDR3: CASNLGYEQYF

size: NA
J: TRBJ2-7
V: TRBV10-3
D: NA
DNA: TGTGCCATCAGCCCCCGGGGACCCTACTCCTACGAGCAGTACTTC
CDR3: CAISPRGPYSYEQYF

size: few
J: TRBJ2-1
V: TRBV19
D: TRBD2
DNA: TGTGCCAGTAGTATAGGTCGGGGCGGGAGCTCCTACAATGAGCAGTTCTTC
CDR3: CASSIGRGGSSYNEQFF

size: NA
J: TRBJ2-7
V: TRBV9
D: NA
DNA: TGTGCCAGCAGCGTAAATAGTATTGGCGAGCAGTACTTC
CDR3: CASSVNSIGEQYF

size: NA
J: TRBJ2-5
V: TRBV7-3
D: NA
DNA: TGTGCCAGCAGCCCTGGACAGAGGGAGACCCAGTACTTC
CDR3: CASSPGQRETQYF

size: NA
J: TRBJ2-7
V: TRBV28
D: NA
DNA: TGTGCCAGCAGCACCGGTGGCGTCTTCTCCTACGAGCAGTACTTC
CDR3: CASSTGGVFSYEQYF

size: NA
J: TRBJ2-2
V: TRBV6-4
D: NA
DNA: TGTGCCAGCAGTGACAACACCGGGGAGCTGTTTTTT
CDR3: CASSDNTGELFF

size: NA
J: TRBJ2-7
V: TRBV14
D: NA
DNA: TGTGCCAGCAGCCAAGTTGCAGGGCTACCCTACGAGCAGTACTTC
CDR3: CASSQVAGLPYEQYF

size: NA
J: TRBJ2-3
V: TRBV14
D: NA
DNA: TGTGCCAGCAGCCGCCGGGGGACAGATACGCAGTATTTT
CDR3: CASSRRGTDTQYF

size: NA
J: TRBJ1-2
V: TRBV30
D: TRBD1
DNA: TGTGCCTGGAGTGAGACAGGGGGGAACTATGGCTACACCTTC
CDR3: CAWSETGGNYGYTF

size: NA
J: TRBJ2-2
V: TRBV19
D: TRBD1
DNA: TGTGCCAGTAGTTTCGACAGGGTCACCGGGGAGCTGTTTTTT
CDR3: CASSFDRVTGELFF

size: NA
J: TRBJ2-1
V: TRBV24-1
D: TRBD2
DNA: TGTGCCACCAGTGACCGGACTAGCGTGGATGAGCAGTTCTTC
CDR3: CATSDRTSVDEQFF

size: NA
J: TRBJ2-3
V: TRBV4-1
D: TRBD2
DNA: TGCGCCAGCAGCCAAGATAGCGGGGGGGCCGGCACAGATACGCAGTATTTT
CDR3: CASSQDSGGAGTDTQYF

size: once
J: TRBJ2-3
V: TRBV27
D: NA
DNA: TGTGCCAGCAGCTTGGGGCGAGGGGGGGGCTTTAAGGGTACAGATACGCAGTATTTT
CDR3: CASSLGRGGGFKGTDTQYF

size: NA
J: TRBJ1-1
V: TRBV20-1
D: TRBD1
DNA: TGCAGTGCTAGTTGGGCAGGGGGCCCCACTGAAGCTTTCTTT
CDR3: CSASWAGGPTEAFF

size: NA
J: TRBJ1-6
V: TRBV6-5
D: NA
DNA: TGTGCCAGCAGTTACTCGGGAGTTAGATCACCCCTCCACTTT
CDR3: CASSYSGVRSPLHF

size: NA
J: TRBJ1-2
V: TRBV6-1
D: NA
DNA: TGTGCCAGCAGTGACGGGCTAGGTAGGAACTATGGCCACACCTTC
CDR3: CASSDGLGRNYGHTF

size: NA
J: TRBJ2-1
V: TRBV5-4
D: TRBD2
DNA: TGTGCCAGCAGCTTACTAGCGGGGGGGCCCAATGAGCAGTTCTTC
CDR3: CASSLLAGGPNEQFF

size: NA
J: TRBJ1-4
V: TRBV5-1
D: NA
DNA: TGCGCCAGCAGCTTGGACGGGGGGGAGCCCCTACCTCCTAATGAAAAACTGTTTTTT
CDR3: CASSLDGGEPLPPNEKLFF

size: NA
J: TRBJ1-5
V: TRBV7-9
D: NA
DNA: TGTGCCAGCAGCTTAGGGGGACAGCCCCAGCATTTT
CDR3: CASSLGGQPQHF

size: NA
J: TRBJ2-2
V: TRBV7-8
D: NA
DNA: TGTGCCAGCAGCTTAGCTTATTCGCCCGGGGAGCTGTTTTTT
CDR3: CASSLAYSPGELFF

size: NA
J: TRBJ2-7
V: TRBV6-5
D: NA
DNA: TGTGCCAGCAGTTACTCGACGGCAGGGCTGGACGAGCAGTACTTC
CDR3: CASSYSTAGLDEQYF

size: NA
J: TRBJ1-2
V: TRBV2
D: NA
DNA: TGTGCCAGCAGTGTAAGTGGGACACGGGATGGCTACACCTTC
CDR3: CASSVSGTRDGYTF

size: NA
J: TRBJ2-1
V: TRBV6-5
D: NA
DNA: TGTGCCAGCAGCCCAACAGGGAGCTGGTACAATGAGCAGTTCTTC
CDR3: CASSPTGSWYNEQFF

size: NA
J: TRBJ1-5
V: TRBV28
D: NA
DNA: TGTGCCAGCAGCTGGGTTGGCAGTAGCAATCAGCCCCAGCATTTT
CDR3: CASSWVGSSNQPQHF

size: NA
J: TRBJ2-5
V: TRBV7-2
D: NA
DNA: TGTGCCAGCAGCAAAGACCTTGACCGGACGGAGACCCAGTACTTC
CDR3: CASSKDLDRTETQYF

size: NA
J: TRBJ2-2
V: TRBV21-1
D: NA
DNA: TGTGCCAGCAGCAAAGGGGACAGGGGCGATACCGGGGAGCTGTTTTTT
CDR3: CASSKGDRGDTGELFF

size: NA
J: TRBJ2-7
V: TRBV6-2/TRBV6-3
D: TRBD1
DNA: TGTGCCAGCAGTCCAGGACAGGGACGGTACGAGCAGTACTTC
CDR3: CASSPGQGRYEQYF

size: NA
J: TRBJ1-6
V: TRBV7-9
D: NA
DNA: TGTGCCAGCAGCTCCAGGTCAGGGGAGCCCTATAATTCACCCCTCCACTTT
CDR3: CASSSRSGEPYNSPLHF

size: NA
J: TRBJ2-3
V: TRBV4-3
D: TRBD2
DNA: TGCGCCAGCAGCACCGGACTAGCGGGGGGACCCAGCACAGATACGCAGTATTTT
CDR3: CASSTGLAGGPSTDTQYF

size: once
J: TRBJ2-2
V: TRBV5-1
D: TRBD2
DNA: TGCGCCAGCAGCTCGGGACTAGCGGGGACGAACACCGGGGAGCTGTTTTTT
CDR3: CASSSGLAGTNTGELFF

size: NA
J: TRBJ1-2
V: TRBV28
D: NA
DNA: TGTGCCAGCAGTCTCACCGCGCAGAACTATGGCTACACCTTC
CDR3: CASSLTAQNYGYTF

size: NA
J: TRBJ2-7
V: TRBV9
D: NA
DNA: TGTGCCAGCAGCCCTCGGACTCGATCCTACGAGCAGTACTTC
CDR3: CASSPRTRSYEQYF

size: NA
J: TRBJ2-1
V: TRBV27
D: NA
DNA: TGTGCCAGCAGTCCCGACAGGAATGACTACAATGAGCAGTTCTTC
CDR3: CASSPDRNDYNEQFF

size: NA
J: TRBJ1-4
V: TRBV7-8
D: NA
DNA: TGTGCCAGCAGGCGGGGGTCCGAGGAAAAACTGTTTTTT
CDR3: CASRRGSEEKLFF

size: NA
J: TRBJ1-6
V: TRBV19
D: NA
DNA: TGTGCCAGTACGCAGGATTTCTATAATTCACCCCTCCACTTT
CDR3: CASTQDFYNSPLHF

size: NA
J: TRBJ2-1
V: TRBV2
D: TRBD2
DNA: TGTGCCAGCAGAAAACTAGCGGGAGGTTACAATGAGCAGTTCTTC
CDR3: CASRKLAGGYNEQFF

size: NA
J: TRBJ1-2
V: TRBV30
D: TRBD1
DNA: TGTGCCTGGAGTAGGACAGGGAACTATGGCTACACCTTC
CDR3: CAWSRTGNYGYTF

size: NA
J: TRBJ1-2
V: TRBV12-3/TRBV12-4
D: NA
DNA: TGTGCCAGCAGTCAGCGGAATTATGGCTACACCTTC
CDR3: CASSQRNYGYTF

size: few
J: TRBJ2-2
V: TRBV7-9
D: NA
DNA: TGTGCCAGCAGCTTACAGGGCGCCGCCGGGGAGCTGTTTTTT
CDR3: CASSLQGAAGELFF